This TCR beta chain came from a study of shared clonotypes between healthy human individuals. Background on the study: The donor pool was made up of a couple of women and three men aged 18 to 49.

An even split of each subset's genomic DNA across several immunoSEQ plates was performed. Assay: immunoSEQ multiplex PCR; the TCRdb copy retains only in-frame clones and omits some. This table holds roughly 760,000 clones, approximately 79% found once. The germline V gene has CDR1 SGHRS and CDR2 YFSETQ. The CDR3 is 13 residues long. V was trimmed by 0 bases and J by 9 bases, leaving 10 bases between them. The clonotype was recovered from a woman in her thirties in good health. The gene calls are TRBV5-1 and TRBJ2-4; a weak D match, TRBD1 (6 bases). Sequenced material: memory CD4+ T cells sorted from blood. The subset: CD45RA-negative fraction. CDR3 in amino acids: CASSLGLGGIQYF. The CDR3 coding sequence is TGCGCCAGCAGCTTGGGTCTAGGGGGCATTCAGTACTTC.